The 32 T cell receptor beta chains reported below all come from one sample, sequenced in a study of cytomegalovirus exposure and HLA in healthy donors. Libraries were prepared by immunoSEQ multiplex PCR; TCRdb keeps only in-frame clonotypes and omits some of them. The sample yields some 100,000 clones, less than 90% seen once. The sequencing sample was made of PBMCs. These receptors were taken from a man younger than 30 in good health and CMV-seropositive.

The chain carries TRBV10-3 and TRBJ2-2; 9 bases fit TRBD1. The CDR3 is 15 residues long. V was clipped by 7 bases and J by 3 bases; unmatched bases: 6. In germline, CDR1 is ENHRY, CDR2 SYGVKD. CDR3 sequence: CAITRTGADTGELFF. DNA of the CDR3: TGTGCCATCACTAGGACAGGGGCAGACACCGGGGAGCTGTTTTTT.

The chain combines TRBV9 with TRBJ2-2; 9 bases line up with TRBD1. This CDR3 comprises 16 residues. CDR1 SGDLS and CDR2 YYNGEE come from the germline V gene. V lost 1 base to trimming and J lost 5 bases; unmatched junction nucleotides: 6. CDR3 sequence (DNA): TGTGCCAGCAGCGTAACGGGACAGGGTGGGACCGGGGAGCTGTTTTTT. Protein product: CASSVTGQGGTGELFF. The full variable domain, with the rest looked up from reference TRBV9 and TRBJ2-2, is DSGVTQTPKHLITATGQRVTLRCSPRSGDLSVYWYQQSLDQGLQFLIQYYNGEERAKGNILERFSAQQFPDLHSELNLSSLELGDSALYFCASSVTGQGGTGELFFGEGSRLTVL.

The chain couples TRBV5-1 to TRBJ1-6; no reliable D call. From germline, CDR1 is SGHRS and CDR2 YFSETQ. The CDR3 has 16 residues. V gave up 0 bases and J gave up 7 bases, with 14 bases separating them. In DNA form, the CDR3 reads TGCGCCAGCAGCTTGGGGGCGGCGAGGGTAAATTCACCCCTCCACTTT. It codes for CASSLGAARVNSPLHF.

The gene calls are TRBV30 and TRBJ1-6; D remains unclear. The CDR3 totals 17 residues. CDR1 GTSNPN and CDR2 SVGIG come from the germline V gene (reference sequence). The V gene lost 3 bases and the J gene lost 0 bases, with 15 bases spanning the gap. The CDR3 nucleotides read TGTGCCTGGAGCGACACCAGAGATAGCTCCTATAATTCACCCCTCCACTTT. Translated: CAWSDTRDSSYNSPLHF.

This clone has just a few counts. The chain links TRBV4-3 to TRBJ1-2; possible D gene TRBD1, 6 bases. Trimming shortened V by 0 bases and J by 0 bases, and 11 bases separated the two germline ends. CDR1 and CDR2 (germline): LGHNA, YSLEER. The CDR3 covers 16 residues. The CDR3 protein is CASSQDWTVANYGYTF. In nucleotides, the CDR3 is TGCGCCAGCAGCCAAGATTGGACAGTTGCTAACTATGGCTACACCTTC.

The genes are TRBV5-1 and TRBJ2-2; 11 bases fit TRBD1. The CDR3 consists of 15 residues. V lost 4 bases and J lost 8; bases outside the gene matches: 7. Per germline, CDR1 SGHRS and CDR2 YFSETQ. This CDR3 is CASSPGQGVTGELFF. DNA of the CDR3: TGCGCCAGCAGCCCGGGACAGGGGGTTACAGGGGAGCTGTTTTTT.

The chain links TRBV19 to TRBJ2-2; D not resolved. This CDR3 spans 13 amino acids. V lost 6 bases, J lost 1 base, and 6 bases lay in between. The V gene's germline CDR1 is LNHDA and CDR2 SQIVND (reference sequence). The CDR3 spells CASRALNTGELFF. The CDR3 nucleotides are TGTGCCAGTAGAGCCCTGAACACCGGGGAGCTGTTTTTT.

In DNA, the CDR3 is TGTGCCAGCAATGGGGCCACAGATACGCAGTATTTT. This gives the protein CASNGATDTQYF. The chain recombines TRBV10-3 with TRBJ2-3, with a weak D call TRBD1 (5 bases). This CDR3 has 12 residues. The V gene's germline CDR1 is ENHRY and CDR2 SYGVKD. V lost 10 bases to trimming and J lost 2 bases, with 10 bases between them.

The CDR3 DNA follows: TGTGCCAGCAGCCCAAACAGGGGGCGAACAGCTGACACTGAAGCTTTCTTT. Its protein is CASSPNRGRTADTEAFF. The chain has TRBV7-9 and TRBJ1-1, with 9 bases matching TRBD1. The V gene end was trimmed by 5 bases and the J gene end by 3 bases; junction bases not matched to a gene: 13. Looked up from germline, CDR1 is SEHNR and CDR2 is FQNEAQ (reference sequence). This CDR3 is built from 17 residues.

This rearrangement joins TRBV7-9 to TRBJ2-7; weak D call: TRBD2 (8 bases). Trimming pared 5 bases from V and 0 bases from J, leaving 20 bases between. CDR3 length: 17 residues. Germline values: CDR1 SEHNR, CDR2 FQNEAQ (reference sequence). CDR3 sequence (DNA): TGTGCCAGCAGCGCACGCATTAGCGGGGACAGCTCCTACGAGCAGTACTTC. This gives the protein CASSARISGDSSYEQYF.

The chain links TRBV2 to TRBJ2-3; 7 nucleotides agree with TRBD2. V trimming: 6 bases; J trimming: 5 bases; junction bases outside the gene matches: 11. The CDR3 sequence is 15 residues long. The germline CDR1 and CDR2 sequences are SNHLY and FYNNEI. CDR3 nucleotides: TGTGCCAGCAGGTTTAGCGGGCCCGCAGTAGATACGCAGTATTTT. Translating it yields CASRFSGPAVDTQYF.

This clone was observed a single time. The rearrangement uses TRBV7-9 and TRBJ2-1; 9 nucleotides line up with TRBD2. V shed 5 bases, J shed 3 bases, and the junction held 5 bases outside the gene matches. This CDR3 has 15 residues. From germline, CDR1 is SEHNR and CDR2 FQNEAQ (reference sequence). CDR3 sequence reads: CASSPSGELYNEQFF. In DNA, the CDR3 is TGTGCCAGCAGCCCTAGCGGGGAACTCTACAATGAGCAGTTCTTC.

The CDR3 here is CASSPRAGGTGELFF. CDR3 DNA: TGTGCCAGCAGCCCCCGTGCGGGGGGAACCGGGGAGCTGTTTTTT. The rearrangement joins TRBV7-8 to TRBJ2-2, with 8 bases identical to TRBD2. With V trimmed by 5 bases and J by 5 bases, 7 bases remained unmatched. Germline V gene data show CDR1 as SGHVS and CDR2 as FQNEAQ. This CDR3 is 15 amino acids long.

CDR3 amino acids: CASSEGLRARGMNTEAFF. As DNA, the CDR3 is TGTGCCAGCAGTGAAGGTTTGCGCGCCCGAGGGATGAACACTGAAGCTTTCTTT. The chain couples TRBV2 to TRBJ1-1; D is unresolved. Germline assignment: CDR1 SNHLY and CDR2 FYNNEI. The CDR3 spans 18 residues. V lost 1 base to trimming and J lost 0 bases, with 18 bases between them.

The chain joins TRBV5-1 to TRBJ1-4, with D possibly being TRBD1 (6 bases). V was cut by 4 bases and J by 5 bases, with 18 bases left in between. Germline CDR1 is SGHRS and CDR2 is YFSETQ. The CDR3 loop spans 16 amino acids. The CDR3 region has the DNA TGCGCCAGCAGCCCGACAGGTATTCAGGGGAATGAAAAACTGTTTTTT. Translating gives CASSPTGIQGNEKLFF.

The chain couples TRBV30 to TRBJ2-7; 8 bases fit TRBD1. CDR1 is GTSNPN, CDR2 SVGIG, per germline (reference sequence). This CDR3 spans 14 amino acids. V shed 7 bases, J shed 2 bases, and the junction held 10 bases outside the gene matches. The CDR3 loop reads CAYEADRETYEQYF. DNA for the CDR3: TGTGCCTACGAGGCGGACAGGGAAACCTACGAGCAGTACTTC.

This rearrangement joins TRBV7-2 to TRBJ1-2; weak D call: TRBD1 (6 bases). V was trimmed by 5 bases and J by 8 bases, leaving 18 bases between them. The germline V gene encodes CDR1 SGHTA and CDR2 FQGNSA. This CDR3 is built from 14 residues. The CDR3 nucleotides read TGTGCCAGCAGCCCCAACCAGGGGACCGCAGGCTACACCTTC. The encoded protein is CASSPNQGTAGYTF.

The chain carries TRBV19 and TRBJ2-7; 9 bases align to TRBD1. Germline V gives CDR1 LNHDA, CDR2 SQIVND (reference sequence). V lost 4 bases, J lost 1 base, and 11 bases stayed unmatched. This CDR3 has 17 amino acids. Here the CDR3 DNA reads TGTGCCAGTAGTAACCCAACCGCCGGGACAGGGTCCTACGAGCAGTACTTC. Amino acids: CASSNPTAGTGSYEQYF.

The CDR3 region is CASSLATRMTDTQYF. CDR3 in DNA: TGTGCCAGCAGCTTAGCGACTAGAATGACAGATACGCAGTATTTT. This chain connects TRBV7-8 to TRBJ2-3, with D tentatively TRBD2 (6 bases). Germline V gene data show CDR1 as SGHVS and CDR2 as FQNEAQ. Trimming shortened V by 0 bases and J by 3 bases, and 10 bases separated the two germline ends. CDR3 length: 15 amino acids.

The rearrangement joins TRBV7-2 to TRBJ1-1; D unclear. Germline V CDR1 and CDR2: SGHTA, FQGNSA. The CDR3 has 14 amino acids. V lost 3 bases to trimming and J lost 3 bases, with 11 bases between them. In DNA, the CDR3 is TGTGCCAGCAGCTTGAGCAGGTGGGACACTGAAGCTTTCTTT. It translates to CASSLSRWDTEAFF.

The CDR3 spells CASSTLDRPMNTEAFF. The CDR3, as DNA: TGTGCCAGTAGTACCTTGGACAGACCGATGAACACTGAAGCTTTCTTT. The J gene is TRBJ1-1, the V gene TRBV19, with a tentative D call TRBD1 (6 bases). The CDR3 contains 16 residues. Germline assignment: CDR1 LNHDA and CDR2 SQIVND (reference sequence). The V and J ends lost 4 bases and 0 bases respectively, with 15 bases between them.

This clone was observed a single time. The gene calls are TRBV7-9 and TRBJ2-5; 7 bases line up with TRBD2. The germline V gene has CDR1 SEHNR and CDR2 FQNEAQ (reference sequence). J was trimmed by 3 bases and V by 5 bases; bases with no gene match: 6. The CDR3 totals 14 residues. The CDR3 region has the DNA TGTGCCAGCAGCCTACAGAGCGGGGAAGAGACCCAGTACTTC. It translates to CASSLQSGEETQYF.

The chain couples TRBV4-2 to TRBJ2-1; 7 positions agree with TRBD1. The germline V gene encodes CDR1 LGHNA and CDR2 YNFKEQ. Trimming took 4 bases from V and 7 from J; bases not matched to a gene: 7. This CDR3 has 14 amino acids. The CDR3 sequence is CASSPTQTGNEQFF. For the CDR3, the DNA is TGTGCCAGCAGCCCCACCCAGACAGGGAATGAGCAGTTCTTC.

The chain carries TRBV19 and TRBJ2-7, with 9 bases that match TRBD1. J gave up 7 bases and V 4 bases, and 20 bases lay outside the gene matches. The CDR3 runs 18 residues. Germline CDR1 and CDR2: LNHDA and SQIVND (reference sequence). CDR3 loop: CASSTGQGSVPMGLEQYF. CDR3 in DNA: TGTGCCAGTAGTACAGGACAGGGGTCCGTCCCGATGGGACTGGAGCAGTACTTC.

This chain uses TRBV4-3 with TRBJ2-2, with D perhaps TRBD2 (6 bases). This CDR3 spans 18 amino acids. CDR1 LGHNA and CDR2 YSLEER come from the germline V gene. Trimming pared 0 bases from V and 1 base from J, leaving 15 bases between. CDR3 sequence reads: CASSQDRPGRLNTGELFF. The DNA of the CDR3 is TGCGCCAGCAGCCAAGATCGGCCAGGGAGGTTGAACACCGGGGAGCTGTTTTTT.

The chain carries TRBV12-5 and TRBJ2-5, with TRBD2 identical over 8 bases. There are 15 residues in the CDR3. V was clipped by 3 bases and J by 1 base; unmatched bases: 4. Germline V lookup: CDR1 LGHNT, CDR2 FRNRAP. The CDR3 loop is CASGLTGRVQETQYF. DNA for the CDR3: TGTGCTAGTGGTTTAACCGGGAGGGTCCAAGAGACCCAGTACTTC.

The chain employs TRBV7-2 and TRBJ1-4; TRBD1 matches 7 bases. V shed 4 bases and J 8 bases; nucleotides not matched to a gene: 10. Germline loops: CDR1 SGHTA, CDR2 FQGNSA. This CDR3 is 15 amino acids long. Written as DNA, the CDR3 is TGTGCCAGCAGCTCATCGACAGGGTCGGGCGAAAAACTGTTTTTT. This gives the protein CASSSSTGSGEKLFF.

This clone has a handful of counts. This chain links TRBV12-5 with TRBJ1-2, with 8 bases matching TRBD1. Trimming took 7 bases from V and 5 from J; bases not matched to a gene: 12. The CDR3 has 15 amino acids. The germline gives CDR1 LGHNT, CDR2 FRNRAP. CDR3 residues: CASDSAGGAWYGYTF. DNA of the CDR3: TGTGCTAGTGATTCTGCAGGGGGCGCATGGTATGGCTACACCTTC.

Turning to this clone: One end of the junction fails to match germline, which may point to a read error. This rearrangement joins TRBV4-1 to TRBJ2-2; the D gene is possibly TRBD2 (5 bases). CDR1 MGHRA and CDR2 YSYEKL come from the germline V gene. This CDR3 has 16 amino acids. CDR3 amino acids: CASSQVGVRYTGELFF. CDR3 DNA sequence: TGCGCCAGCAGTCAAGTCGGGGTTCGGTACACCGGGGAGCTGTTTTTT.

The gene calls are TRBV7-2 and TRBJ1-3; perhaps TRBD1 as D (6 bases). The length of the CDR3 is 15 residues. V was clipped by 5 bases and J by 0 bases, with 11 bases between them. Germline V gives CDR1 SGHTA, CDR2 FQGNSA. CDR3 in amino acids: CASSPDRFSGNTIYF. The CDR3 DNA follows: TGTGCCAGCAGCCCTGACAGGTTCTCTGGAAACACCATATATTTT.

The chain links TRBV2 to TRBJ2-2, with 9 bases aligning to TRBD1. The CDR3 is 14 amino acids. V lost 8 bases and J lost 7; bases outside the gene matches: 8. From germline, CDR1 is SNHLY and CDR2 FYNNEI. CDR3 coding DNA: TGTGCCAGCGTGGGACAGGGAGTCGGCGGGGAGCTGTTTTTT. This gives the protein CASVGQGVGGELFF.

The chain uses TRBV4-1 and TRBJ2-7, with a tentative D call TRBD1 (5 bases). Germline CDR1 is MGHRA and CDR2 is YSYEKL. This CDR3 is 14 amino acids long. Between the trimmed V and J ends, which lost 1 base and 3 bases, there was a span of 10 bases. The CDR3 sequence is CASSQVQDNYEQYF. CDR3 DNA: TGCGCCAGCAGCCAAGTACAGGATAACTACGAGCAGTACTTC.